This T cell receptor beta chain stems from a study of cytomegalovirus exposure and HLA in healthy donors. Germline CDR1 and CDR2: SGHTA and FQGNSA. Trimming shortened V by 5 bases and J by 0 bases, and 10 bases separated the two germline ends. The CDR3 loop spans 14 amino acids. As regards this clone: The antigen is not known.

Overall study results and limits: Previously analyzed data showed that most TCR beta V segments were productive at a frequency of about 87% or about 30%. Among CMV-associated TCR beta chains, most appeared HLA-restricted in a later analysis. The likely explanation for a cluster of highly shared sequence variants was sequencing artifact.

Researchers ran the PCR with 60 Vbeta and 13 Jbeta primers. Sequencing was performed with immunoSEQ multiplex PCR; in TCRdb, only in-frame clones are kept and a portion is missing. Of fewer than 200,000 clones in the sample, 80% were seen once. This cohort consisted of healthy bone marrow donors. This chain uses TRBV7-2 with TRBJ1-1; a weak D match, TRBD1 (6 bases). The receptor was derived from a woman aged 50 to 60 in good health and CMV-seronegative. The material sequenced was PBMCs. CDR3 in DNA: TGTGCCAGCAGCCAACAGGGAATGAACACTGAAGCTTTCTTT. It codes for CASSQQGMNTEAFF.